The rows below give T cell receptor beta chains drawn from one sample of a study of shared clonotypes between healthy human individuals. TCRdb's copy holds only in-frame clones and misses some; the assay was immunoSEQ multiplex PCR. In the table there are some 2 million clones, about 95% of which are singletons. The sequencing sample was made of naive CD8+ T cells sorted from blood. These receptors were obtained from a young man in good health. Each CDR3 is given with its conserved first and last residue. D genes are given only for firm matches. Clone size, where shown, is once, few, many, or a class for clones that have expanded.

DNA: TGTGCCAGCAGTGAGGGACAACTAACGGCGGCTTTCTTT
CDR3: CASSEGQLTAAFF
J: TRBJ1-1
size: .
D: .
V: TRBV2

DNA: TGTGCCAGCAGTTTATCGATGGGGACAGTGAGCTACGAGCAGTACTTC
CDR3: CASSLSMGTVSYEQYF
J: TRBJ2-7
size: .
D: TRBD1
V: TRBV27

DNA: TGTGCCAGCAGTTTAACGAGCACAGATACGCAGTATTTT
CDR3: CASSLTSTDTQYF
J: TRBJ2-3
size: once
D: .
V: TRBV27

DNA: TGTGCCAGTCTGGGGGTAGCGGCCTCCTACAATGAGCAGTTCTTC
CDR3: CASLGVAASYNEQFF
J: TRBJ2-1
size: .
D: .
V: TRBV19

DNA: TGTGCCAGCAGTGAGGATCCGGGACAGGGGTGGTCATGGGAGACCCAGTACTTC
CDR3: CASSEDPGQGWSWETQYF
J: TRBJ2-5
size: .
D: TRBD1
V: TRBV6-1

DNA: TGTGCTAGTGGTTTGGGACTGACTTACGAGCAGTACTTC
CDR3: CASGLGLTYEQYF
J: TRBJ2-7
size: .
D: .
V: TRBV12-5

DNA: TGTGCCAGCAGCCCCGAGGATTGGGGGGTTCCTGAAGCTTTCTTT
CDR3: CASSPEDWGVPEAFF
J: TRBJ1-1
size: .
D: .
V: TRBV4-2

DNA: TGTGCCAGCAGCGCATCTGCGACAGGGGGCGCGGGAAACACCATATATTTT
CDR3: CASSASATGGAGNTIYF
J: TRBJ1-3
size: .
D: TRBD1
V: TRBV9

DNA: TGTGCCAGCAGCTTAAGTAGGGGGACAGGGGACACCGGGGAGCTGTTTTTT
CDR3: CASSLSRGTGDTGELFF
J: TRBJ2-2
size: .
D: TRBD1
V: TRBV9

DNA: TGTGCCAGCAGCCGCCCCTCGGGAGATACGCAGTATTTT
CDR3: CASSRPSGDTQYF
J: TRBJ2-3
size: .
D: .
V: TRBV7-9

DNA: TGCGCCAGCAGTGGAGGGACAATGGGATCCTACGAGCAGTACTTC
CDR3: CASSGGTMGSYEQYF
J: TRBJ2-7
size: .
D: .
V: TRBV4-1

DNA: TGTGCCTGGAGTTTGATATCGGAAGCTTTCTTT
CDR3: CAWSLISEAFF
J: TRBJ1-1
size: .
D: .
V: TRBV30

DNA: TGTGCCAGCAGCGCCCGACAGGGGGGCACCAATGAAAAACTGTTTTTT
CDR3: CASSARQGGTNEKLFF
J: TRBJ1-4
size: once
D: TRBD1
V: TRBV7-9